The entry that follows covers one T cell receptor (beta chain) sequence. In germline, CDR1 is SNHLY, CDR2 FYNNEI. Trimming cost V 2 bases and J 8 bases, with 10 bases left between them. The CDR3 loop spans 12 amino acids. The source of the sample is a study of CD8 T cells in Susac syndrome. Roughly 0.45 to 1 ug RNA was reverse transcribed with random hexamers. TCRdb re-derived calls from the immunoSEQ multiplex PCR reads in MiXCR, one entry per CDR3 protein. The sample has under 200,000 distinct CDR3 sequences; 94% are singletons. This receptor was taken from a human donor with Susac syndrome. V usage is TRBV2 and J usage is TRBJ2-7; D call uncertain. Sequenced material: CD4+ T cells from PBMCs. CDR3 nucleotide sequence: TGTGCCAGCAGTGAACTTTCCCGCCAGCAGTACTTC. This codes for CASSELSRQQYF.